A single sample gave rise to the 25 T cell receptor beta chains below, sequenced in a study of blood T cells in healthy people across ages. A J-beta primer mix and a sample-barcoded 5' primer were used in a second PCR of about 7 to 12 cycles. From the 5' RACE reads, TCRdb called clonotypes with MiXCR, one entry per CDR3 protein. Of about 1.6 million distinct CDR3 sequences in the sample, about 31% were seen once. The sequenced material came from blood. Every receptor here comes from a woman aged 30 to 39 in good health.

This chain connects TRBV10-2 to TRBJ2-5; 11 positions agree with TRBD2. The CDR3 is made up of 17 amino acids. CDR1 and CDR2 from the germline V gene are WSHSY and SAAADI. V dropped 5 bases and J dropped 1; count of bases not matched to a gene: 9. In nucleotides, the CDR3 is TGCGCCAGCAGTCAATCTAGCGGGGGGTCCTTCCAAGAGACCCAGTACTTC. Residues: CASSQSSGGSFQETQYF.

The rearrangement joins TRBV12-3 or TRBV12-4 to TRBJ2-2, with D hard to call. CDR3 length: 12 amino acids. Trimming pared 7 bases from V and 3 bases from J, leaving 6 bases between. CDR3 DNA: TGTGCCAGCACTTATCACACCGGGGAGCTGTTTTTT. Amino acids: CASTYHTGELFF.

This clonotype has just a few counts. This chain uses TRBV6-1 with TRBJ2-7; 10 nucleotides match TRBD2. With 1 base clipped from V and 4 bases from J, the junction kept 13 bases outside the gene matches. CDR1 and CDR2 (germline): MNHNS, SASEGT. The CDR3 length is 18 residues. This CDR3 is CASSEDIAGGITDYEQYF. The CDR3, as DNA: TGTGCCAGCAGTGAAGACATAGCGGGGGGAATAACCGATTACGAGCAGTACTTC.

In this sample, this clonotype turned up a few times. This chain connects TRBV9 to TRBJ2-7; a possible D gene is TRBD2 (5 bases). V was trimmed by 9 bases and J by 3 bases, leaving 13 bases between them. Per the germline V gene, CDR1 is SGDLS and CDR2 is YYNGEE. CDR3 length equals 12 residues. CDR3 region: CATASQCYEQYF. The CDR3 DNA follows: TGTGCCACTGCTAGCCAGTGCTACGAGCAGTACTTC.

The V gene is TRBV6-6, the J gene TRBJ1-2; the match to TRBD1 covers 8 bases. Looked up from germline, CDR1 is MNHNY and CDR2 is SVGAGI (reference sequence). The length of the CDR3 is 15 residues. The V segment lost 5 bases and the J segment 3 bases; nucleotides outside the gene matches: 8. CDR3: CASSRGQGVDYGYTF. The CDR3 DNA sequence: TGTGCCAGCAGTCGTGGACAGGGCGTCGACTATGGCTACACCTTC.

V is TRBV7-9 and J is TRBJ2-3, with TRBD2 matching over 14 bases. With 5 bases clipped from V and 8 bases from J, the junction kept 12 bases outside the gene matches. Germline-derived CDR1 and CDR2 are SEHNR and FQNEAQ (reference sequence). The CDR3 sequence is 17 residues long. For the CDR3, the DNA is TGTGCCAGCAGCCCGAAACCTGGGACTAGCGGGAGCGCTACGCAGTATTTT. This encodes CASSPKPGTSGSATQYF.

The V gene is TRBV13, the J gene TRBJ1-4; D call uncertain. Germline V gene data show CDR1 as PRHDT and CDR2 as FYEKMQ (reference sequence). The CDR3 loop spans 14 amino acids. V lost 0 bases and J lost 6, with 8 bases in between. In DNA form, the CDR3 reads TGTGCCAGCAGCTTAGGGACGAATGATGAAAAACTGTTTTTT. Amino acid sequence: CASSLGTNDEKLFF.

The rearrangement joins TRBV20-1 to TRBJ2-7, with 14 bases fitting TRBD2. Trimming cost V 3 bases and J 3 bases; bases outside gene matches: 19. The CDR3 has 20 amino acids. The germline V gene encodes CDR1 DFQATT and CDR2 SNEGSKA (reference sequence). The CDR3: CSASRAAGTSGSRLGYEQYF. CDR3 DNA sequence: TGCAGTGCTAGTAGAGCCGCCGGGACTAGCGGGAGCAGGTTAGGCTACGAGCAGTACTTC.

This clonotype appeared many times. The chain combines TRBV10-3 with TRBJ2-1; 7 nucleotides align to TRBD2. CDR3 length equals 18 residues. J was trimmed by 0 bases and V by 5 bases; bases with no gene match: 13. Germline V CDR1 and CDR2: ENHRY, SYGVKD. The CDR3 region is CAISSDFSGQSSYNEQFF. CDR3 coding DNA: TGTGCCATCAGTTCCGATTTTAGCGGGCAGAGCTCCTACAATGAGCAGTTCTTC.

J is TRBJ1-1 and V is TRBV6-1, with D perhaps TRBD1 (6 bases). The CDR3 has 13 amino acids. Trimming took 7 bases from V and 4 from J, leaving 13 bases between them. Germline CDR1 is MNHNS and CDR2 is SASEGT. The CDR3 nucleotides are TGTGCCAGCACCTACCGGGGGGCCACTGAAGCTTTCTTT. This sequence encodes CASTYRGATEAFF.

The CDR3 coding sequence is TGTGCCAGCAGTTTGGCTAGCGGGAGTCATACGCAGTATTTT. Amino acid sequence: CASSLASGSHTQYF. The gene calls are TRBV28 and TRBJ2-3; TRBD2 matches at 10 bases. The CDR3 totals 14 residues. The junction had 4 bases not matched to a gene; V was cut back by 3 bases and J by 7 bases. Germline loops: CDR1 MDHEN, CDR2 SYDVKM. Full variable domain (missing parts from reference TRBV28 and TRBJ2-3): DVKVTQSSRYLVKRTGEKVFLECVQDMDHENMFWYRQDPGLGLRLIYFSYDVKMKEKGDIPEGYSVSREKKERFSLILESASTNQTSMYLCASSLASGSHTQYFGPGTRLTVL.

The sample holds a few counts of this clonotype. The V gene is TRBV7-2, the J gene TRBJ1-2, with 7 bases fitting TRBD1. Looked up from germline, CDR1 is SGHTA and CDR2 is FQGNSA. J was trimmed by 7 bases and V by 7 bases; bases with no gene match: 9. CDR3 size: 13 residues. CDR3 coding DNA: TGTGCCAGCACCTCGACAGGGTCTCCTGGCTACACCTTC. Translating it yields CASTSTGSPGYTF.

The V call is TRBV4-2, the J call TRBJ2-5, with 10 nucleotides matching TRBD2. This CDR3 contains 16 residues. Trimming took 0 bases from V and 5 from J; bases not matched to a gene: 6. The germline V gene encodes CDR1 LGHNA and CDR2 YNFKEQ. This CDR3 reads CASSQDPSGGGETQYF. CDR3 DNA sequence: TGTGCCAGCAGCCAAGATCCTAGCGGGGGCGGGGAGACCCAGTACTTC.

This clonotype was counted a few times. The chain recombines TRBV10-3 with TRBJ1-1, with TRBD1 identical over 7 bases. V was pared by 5 bases and J by 10 bases, with 10 bases of the junction left unmatched. CDR3 size: 13 residues. Germline assignment: CDR1 ENHRY and CDR2 SYGVKD. CDR3 bases: TGTGCCATCAGTTCGACAGGGAAGGGGGGAGCTTTCTTT. Translation: CAISSTGKGGAFF.

Note on this clonotype: One end of the junction does not line up with germline, which may come from a read error. The chain recombines TRBV11-2 with TRBJ2-1, with 9 bases matching TRBD2. CDR1 and CDR2 (germline): SGHAT, FQNNGV. CDR3 length: 17 residues. DNA of the CDR3: TGTGCCAGCAGCTTAGGGGTAGCGGGGGAACTATACAATGAGCGGTTCTTC. Its translation is CASSLGVAGELYNERFF.

This chain joins TRBV2 and TRBJ2-2; 7 bases align to TRBD1. The CDR3 loop spans 14 amino acids. Germline CDR1 is SNHLY and CDR2 is FYNNEI. J gave up 1 base and V 6 bases, and 2 bases lay outside the gene matches. The CDR3, as DNA: TGTGCCAGCAGAGGGGGCCAGAACACCGGGGAGCTGTTTTTT. Translated: CASRGGQNTGELFF.

The CDR3 DNA sequence: TGTGCCAGCAGCTCGATGACAGCTACGAACACTGAAGCTTTCTTT. Translating it yields CASSSMTATNTEAFF. The chain uses TRBV7-9 and TRBJ1-1; the D gene is possibly TRBD1 (5 bases). Germline V gene data show CDR1 as SEHNR and CDR2 as FQNEAQ (reference sequence). V lost 4 bases and J lost 1, with 13 bases in between. This CDR3 is 15 amino acids long.

This clonotype was seen once. The chain has TRBV27 and TRBJ2-7; TRBD2 is a possible D gene (6 bases). Germline V gene lookup returns CDR1 MNHEY and CDR2 SMNVEV (reference sequence). The CDR3 length is 15 residues. The V end was cut by 3 bases, the J end by 4 bases, with 16 bases between. The DNA of the CDR3 is TGTGCCAGCAGTTTCTTCGGGAGCCAAAGTTACGAGCAGTACTTC. Its translation: CASSFFGSQSYEQYF.

The chain recombines TRBV28 with TRBJ1-5; D is possibly TRBD1 (6 bases). The ends were cut back, 5 bases at V and 5 bases at J, with 25 bases in the middle. CDR1 and CDR2 (germline): MDHEN, SYDVKM. There are 18 residues in the CDR3. CDR3 nucleotides: TGTGCCAGCAGTACCTCGCCCCACACACAGGGTATGGATCAGCCCCAGCATTTT. Residues: CASSTSPHTQGMDQPQHF.

The sample holds a few counts of this clonotype. The CDR3 protein is CSVIRDGPDTQYF. CDR3 nucleotide sequence: TGCAGTGTTATCCGGGACGGCCCAGATACGCAGTATTTT. This chain links TRBV20-1 with TRBJ2-3; either TRBD1 or TRBD2 may fit D (5 bases each). Germline CDR1 is DFQATT and CDR2 is SNEGSKA (reference sequence). The CDR3 runs to 13 residues. V was cut by 7 bases and J by 4 bases, with 15 bases left in between.

This clonotype was counted many times. This sequence joins TRBV9 and TRBJ2-5; no clear D gene. V was clipped by 0 bases and J by 1 base, with 7 bases between them. The CDR3 extends over 14 amino acids. The V gene's germline CDR1 is SGDLS and CDR2 YYNGEE. The chain's CDR3 is CASSVGGSQETQYF. The CDR3 DNA reads TGTGCCAGCAGCGTAGGAGGATCCCAAGAGACCCAGTACTTC.

This clonotype was counted a single time. This sequence joins TRBV20-1 and TRBJ2-5; 8 bases are a match to TRBD2. The CDR3 consists of 15 residues. The trim removed 0 bases at V and 2 bases at J, leaving 5 bases unmatched. Germline CDR1 DFQATT, CDR2 SNEGSKA (reference sequence). DNA for the CDR3: TGCAGTGCTAGAGATCCCGGGACTAGTCAAGAGACCCAGTACTTC. Its protein is CSARDPGTSQETQYF.

This clonotype showed up just a few times. The CDR3 DNA sequence: TGTGCCAGCAGTGACCCGACAGACCCCAATGAGCAGTTCTTC. Translated, it gives CASSDPTDPNEQFF. J is TRBJ2-1 and V is TRBV6-1; weak D call: TRBD1 (5 bases). Looked up from germline, CDR1 is MNHNS and CDR2 is SASEGT. Trimming pared 3 bases from V and 6 bases from J, leaving 12 bases between. The CDR3 is 14 residues long.

This clonotype was detected only a few times. A read error may be the cause here, since a much bigger clone is one base away. V and J are TRBV12-3 or TRBV12-4 and TRBJ2-4, with a weak D call TRBD1 (6 bases). The DNA end is more similar to TRBJ2-7, so the J call may be wrong. The CDR3 is made up of 14 amino acids. CDR3 sequence: CASSPGTPTYEQYF. The CDR3 DNA sequence: TGTGCCAGCAGTCCCGGGACACCCACCTACGAGCAGTACTTC.

CDR3: CSAPTGSNNEQFF. CDR3 in DNA: TGCAGTGCACCGACAGGTAGTAACAATGAGCAGTTCTTC. The chain carries TRBV20-1 and TRBJ2-1, with D perhaps matching TRBD1 (6 bases). V was clipped by 6 bases and J by 5 bases, with 14 bases between them. This CDR3 comprises 13 residues. The V gene's germline CDR1 is DFQATT and CDR2 SNEGSKA (reference sequence).